This T cell receptor (beta chain) was sequenced during a study of neurological immune-mediated disorders. TCRdb reprocessed the 5' RACE reads via MiXCR and lists one record per CDR3 protein. The repertoire includes some 77,000 distinct CDR3 sequences, roughly 13% of them detected once, and about 4.6% sits in the top ten. Time point: longitudinal time-point 1 (baseline). In this sample, this clonotype turned up many times. Per germline, CDR1 SEHNR and CDR2 FQNEAQ (reference sequence). V was cut by 5 bases and J by 9 bases, with 21 bases left in between. This CDR3 has 15 amino acids. V and J are TRBV7-9 and TRBJ2-3, with a weak D call TRBD1 (6 bases). The sequencing sample was made of PBMCs. This sequence was found in a female donor with HTLV-1-associated myelopathy (HAM/TSP). In nucleotides, the CDR3 is TGTGCCAGCAGCATACCGGGACATCCTAAATACACGCAGTATTTT. This translates into CASSIPGHPKYTQYF.